This TCR beta chain came from a study of cytomegalovirus exposure and HLA in healthy donors (dated by TCRdb to 2015 to 2018). A note on the overall study: An earlier analysis of about 530 of the donors reported 250 to 300 Gb of sequence data and 100 million to 120 million unique TCR beta sequences obtained from some 170 million T cells. An early release covering around 630 HLA-typed donors comprised about 310 gigabases of sequencing data and roughly 85 million unique TCR sequences. Of the 350 to 400 genotyped donors, around 81% fell in the genetic ancestry cluster associated with self-reported Caucasian donors. The study aimed to test whether signatures of past pathogen exposure could be identified by cataloging public T cell receptors. The study profiled the T cell repertoires of approximately 700 subjects by immunosequencing and related them to cytomegalovirus serostatus. A separate validation cohort of more than 100 different subjects was used in addition to the approximately 610-subject first cohort. The study combined high-throughput TCR immunosequencing, statistical association of individual TCRs with disease status, and machine learning to predict cytomegalovirus infection status. To study patterns of TCR occurrence, a later analysis re-analyzed previously published TCR beta repertoires from under 750 donors and added high-resolution HLA genotyping. The later analysis used no new phenotypic data to find candidate immune exposures, relying instead on TCR beta sequences and their occurrence across donors. An earlier analysis of 587 of the donors used high-throughput TCR beta sequencing to judge whether each TCR beta V gene segment behaved as functional or pseudogenic. Donor age, sex, ethnicity and CMV serostatus were collected together with the repertoire data. In a later genetic analysis, genome-wide SNP genotypes for about three fifths of the roughly 670 donors were used, and that subset was treated as a discovery cohort. All discovery cohort repertoires had been generated using a single sequencing platform. Class I and class II HLA loci were covered by the typing at four-digit resolution. The number of donors typed differed by locus, with 629-630 for A, B, C, DRB1 and DQB1, around 560 for DQA1, about 610 for DPA1, and under 490 for DPB1. Several DR-DQ haplotypes were handled as single units for association and clustering because linkage in the cohort was strong. On average, about 240,000 unique TCR beta nucleotide sequences were sequenced per donor among 300 to 500 genotyped donors of the cohort, with around 19% of those sequences being non-productive.

V is pared back by 5 bases and J by 7 bases, with 20 bases lying between the germline termini. Taken from the germline V gene, the CDR1 and CDR2 loops are MNHEY and SVGAGI. Including the terminal cysteine and phenylalanine, the CDR3 comprises 15 residues. Only the CDR3 portion is preserved as DNA: 45 bases, with reading frame beginning at the first base. In total, approximately 690 healthy bone marrow donors made up the cohort. At the time of sampling, every cohort member was nominally healthy, though immune exposures that went unrecorded were likely present. The donor was CMV seronegative and belonged to the group of over 300 seronegative cohort members. Every donor gave a peripheral blood sample, and the peripheral blood mononuclear cells from that sample were used for TCR beta sequencing. Genomic DNA was extracted from the blood cell samples with the Qiagen DNeasy Blood Extraction Kit. The paper as a whole reports these results and caveats: The 87-base-pair reads could not distinguish some IMGT-functional V segments, including TRBV6-2 and TRBV6-3, so those segments were excluded. Only TCR beta chains were sequenced in this cohort, and the absence of alpha or paired-chain data limited detectable features. A later genetic analysis associated a missense DCLRE1C variant with V-gene and J-gene trimming of TCR beta chains, and an independent cohort replicated the association. Because HLA typing was unavailable for some donors at each locus, only the typed subset was used in association tests. In a later analysis, more than 15,000 TCR beta sequences were associated with specific HLA alleles at a false discovery rate of 0.05. A later analysis found that most CMV-associated TCR beta chains appeared HLA-restricted, with HLA associations seemingly driven largely by CMV exposure. In a later analysis, TCR association rates were found to vary across HLA loci, with the most associated TCRs seen for DRB1 alleles and the fewest for HLA-C alleles. According to the authors, the approach could potentially be generalized to other disease states and immunological phenotypes. The classifier was reported to diagnose cytomegalovirus status with high specificity and sensitivity in both the original and validation cohorts. Around 16 rarely observed V segments, including chromosome 9 orphons, were excluded from the earlier analysis of about 600 of the donors because counts were too low. A later analysis found that HLA-associated TCR beta chains were more clonally expanded and had lower generation probabilities than equally common non-associated chains. A further reported finding was that TCR beta sequences accurately predicted the HLA-A and HLA-B alleles for most subjects in the first cohort. Correlated functional status among segregating V segments might reflect linkage disequilibrium, but an unknown experimental factor could not be ruled out. Most TCR sequences were observed very rarely across donors, whereas some public TCRs were present in many individuals. A cluster of highly shared sequence variants was judged likely to be a technical artifact of the sequencing pipeline. Sequencing depth was assumed to be roughly uniform across donors in the presence/absence analyses, though that assumption may not hold. A later analysis reported that several top co-occurrence clusters appeared linked to parvovirus B19, influenza, CMV and Epstein-Barr virus. In the study, approximately 150 TCR beta chains were listed as associated with cytomegalovirus. An earlier analysis of approximately 590 of the donors showed that most TCR beta V segments appeared in productive rearrangements either about 87% or about 30% of the time, which broadly matched IMGT annotations. Strong co-occurrence of HLA alleles, especially DR and DQ, made assigning TCR associations to individual alleles difficult. According to a later genetic analysis, donors in an Asian-associated ancestry cluster had fewer N-insertions in productive TCRs than the approximately 630-donor mean. Three of the identified cytomegalovirus-associated TCR beta chains were confirmed in vitro to be specific for cytomegalovirus antigens. CMV serostatus was the only immune exposure information available for the cohort.

Note on this clone: Its antigen is still unknown. No qualities accompany the bases; no much larger clone lies one base away.

Library prep was done by the immunoSEQ multiplex PCR assay. For the multiplex PCR, a mixture combining 60 forward primers for TCR Vbeta segments and 13 reverse primers for TCR Jbeta segments was used. Amplification of the CDR3 region of rearranged TCR beta genes was performed with a multiplex PCR assay on genomic DNA. On the Illumina HiSeq System, the amplified TCR beta libraries were sequenced as 87-base-pair reads. The authors' analysis ran thus. A later analysis counted about 80 million unique TCR beta chains across the 600 to 850 repertoires, and about 10 million of these chains were shared by at least two donors. Raw reads were error-corrected and collapsed into unique sequences with a nearest-neighbor algorithm that merged closely related sequences to remove PCR and sequencing errors. To assign V, D and J gene segments, CDR3 sequences were aligned to IMGT reference sequences. Each retained sequence needed at least a six-nucleotide match to both a V gene segment and a J gene segment. A rearrangement counted as productive if the CDR3 had no stop codons and remained in frame with V and J, and every other rearrangement counted as non-productive. CDR3 was defined according to IMGT convention as the region running from the second conserved V-encoded cysteine to the conserved J-encoded phenylalanine. Sequences without an unambiguous match to a single V gene segment were excluded from the earlier analysis of over 500 of the donors. In an earlier analysis of approximately 590 of the donors, a V segment was called functional when productive rearrangements were above 56.7%, and segregating when the standard deviation between donors exceeded 5%. To diagnose cytomegalovirus status from the catalog of TCR beta chain sequences, a statistical classification framework was built. In a later analysis, TCR nucleotide sequences were compared against IMGT/GENE-DB human TR gene sequences so that V and J genes could be assigned. In a later analysis, CDR3 sequences and most-parsimonious VDJ recombination scenarios were assigned using the TCRdist pipeline. In a later analysis, each TCR beta chain was defined by its CDR3 amino acid sequence together with its V-gene family, and reads without a unique V-gene family were excluded. A later analysis removed 550 to 700 highly shared, low-generation-probability nucleotide sequences to deal with suspected cross-contamination and a sequencing artifact. For each public chain, a later analysis derived a clonal expansion index from normalized ranks of inferred template counts within each repertoire. A later analysis computed generation probabilities with a VDJ recombination model fitted to out-of-frame rearrangements, and checked the results against IGoR. A later analysis scored TCR-TCR, TCR-HLA and TCR-CMV co-occurrence with hypergeometric tests, applying a repertoire-size bias correction to TCR pairs. A later analysis estimated false discovery rates by permuting HLA or CMV assignments 20 times. In a later analysis, co-occurring TCRs were grouped using DBSCAN, and TCRdist sequence similarity was added for clustering within HLA-allele-positive subsets. Repertoires with fewer than 30,000 or more than 120,000 public chains were left out of co-occurrence clustering, as were five repertoires with anomalous nucleotide sharing. TCRdb retrieved this table from immuneACCESS and kept in-frame rearrangements only. Not all clones are present; in checked studies, unresolved V genes account for under half, and no reason is known for the remainder. V and J calls and clone size are given by that table; D and trimming were obtained from the DNA. The sample profile shows under 200,000 clones; 70% to 80% of them were found once. The ten largest clones capture 2.1% of the sample.

Recombination joined TRBV6-5 with TRBJ1-1; a tentative D match to TRBD1 spans 6 bases. Sequenced input: PBMCs. The clonotype comes from a man in his forties in good health and CMV-seronegative. This receptor carries the CDR3 CASSHRQAAKGEAFF. The DNA sequence is given as TGTGCCAGCAGTCACAGACAGGCGGCGAAGGGTGAAGCTTTCTTT.